Listed here are 19 T cell receptor beta chains from one sample, sequenced in a study of T cell responses to AZD1222 COVID-19 vaccine. Libraries were prepared by immunoSEQ multiplex PCR; TCRdb keeps only in-frame clonotypes and omits some of them. The sample lists about 170,000 clones, around 88% occurring once. Source: peripheral blood, taken 28 days after the second AZD1222 dose. The receptors stem from an adult who received the AZD1222 COVID-19 vaccine.

V gene TRBV9 combines with J gene TRBJ1-3; D gene uncertain. The length of the CDR3 is 13 residues. Germline assignment: CDR1 SGDLS and CDR2 YYNGEE. V was shortened by 6 bases and J by 0 bases, with 7 bases between the two germline ends. CDR3 region: CASKQSSGNTIYF. The CDR3 DNA follows: TGTGCCAGCAAACAGAGCTCTGGAAACACCATATATTTT.

The chain couples TRBV11-2 to TRBJ2-3; 11 bases align to TRBD1. Germline CDR1 is SGHAT and CDR2 is FQNNGV. Trimming at V came to 3 bases and at J to 2 bases, leaving 4 bases not matched to a gene. The CDR3 is 16 amino acids. CDR3 residues: CASSFGTGGPTDTQYF. The CDR3, as DNA: TGTGCCAGCAGCTTCGGGACAGGGGGTCCCACAGATACGCAGTATTTT.

The chain couples TRBV6-5 to TRBJ2-1, with D unclear. The CDR3 covers 15 residues. With 4 bases removed from V and 0 bases from J, the gap between germline ends came to 10 bases. CDR1 MNHEY and CDR2 SVGAGI come from the germline V gene. The CDR3 DNA reads as TGTGCCAGCAGTTTAACTATTAACTCCTACAATGAGCAGTTCTTC. It translates to CASSLTINSYNEQFF.

The chain carries TRBV5-6 and TRBJ1-5, with D possibly TRBD1 on 5 matching bases. The CDR3 loop spans 18 amino acids. The germline V gene encodes CDR1 SGHDT and CDR2 YYEEEE. V was clipped by 2 bases and J by 5 bases, with 23 bases between them. The CDR3 here is CASSFRSTGTFYDQPQHF. The CDR3 coding sequence is TGTGCCAGCAGCTTCAGATCGACCGGGACCTTCTATGATCAGCCCCAGCATTTT.

This rearrangement joins TRBV19 to TRBJ1-1; D is undetermined. V was cut by 3 bases and J by 6 bases, with 17 bases left in between. Looked up from germline, CDR1 is LNHDA and CDR2 is SQIVND (reference sequence). The length of the CDR3 is 15 residues. The CDR3 coding sequence is TGTGCCAGTAGTATCGGCCTAATGTCCAACGCTGAAGCTTTCTTT. This translates into CASSIGLMSNAEAFF.

A single count supports this clone. This chain connects TRBV4-1 to TRBJ2-3, with D possibly matching TRBD2 (5 bases). The germline V and J ends were trimmed by 4 bases and 0 bases, with 14 bases remaining between them. The CDR3 runs 16 residues. Per the germline V gene, CDR1 is MGHRA and CDR2 is YSYEKL. This CDR3 is CASSRGPRSSTDTQYF. The CDR3 DNA follows: TGCGCCAGCAGCCGCGGGCCTAGGAGTAGCACAGATACGCAGTATTTT.

This chain links TRBV7-9 with TRBJ1-1, with 8 bases that match TRBD1. J lost 6 bases, V lost 4 bases, and 13 bases had no gene match. Germline V gene data show CDR1 as SEHNR and CDR2 as FQNEAQ (reference sequence). The CDR3 contains 16 residues. For the CDR3, the DNA is TGTGCCAGCAGCTCATATAGAGACAGGGGTTCAGCTGAAGCTTTCTTT. The encoded protein is CASSSYRDRGSAEAFF.

The V call is TRBV27, the J call TRBJ1-2; weak D call: TRBD1 (5 bases). The CDR3 totals 12 residues. The germline V and J ends were trimmed by 11 bases and 1 base, with 11 bases remaining between them. Per the germline V gene, CDR1 is MNHEY and CDR2 is SMNVEV (reference sequence). The CDR3 coding sequence is TGTGCCGTCCGTCAGGGTAACTATGGCTACACCTTC. Translation gives CAVRQGNYGYTF.

The chain has TRBV18 and TRBJ1-5, with a weak D call TRBD1 (5 bases). V was shortened by 0 bases and J by 4 bases, with 7 bases between the two germline ends. CDR1 and CDR2 (germline): KGHSH, LQKENI. This CDR3 region has 14 residues. CDR3 bases: TGTGCCAGCTCACCACCGGGGGGGAATCAGCCCCAGCATTTT. It yields the protein CASSPPGGNQPQHF.

The chain recombines TRBV10-3 with TRBJ1-4; maybe TRBD1 (6 bases). Germline V CDR1 and CDR2: ENHRY, SYGVKD. Trimming stripped 6 bases from V and 7 bases from J, with 12 bases between. This CDR3 region has 13 residues. In DNA form, the CDR3 reads TGTGCCATCAGCGGCGGGGGCGGTGAAAAACTGTTTTTT. It specifies CAISGGGGEKLFF.

The V call is TRBV5-5, the J call TRBJ1-1; D call uncertain. This CDR3 region has 16 residues. The V end lost 0 bases, the J end lost 0 bases, and 12 bases lay between the germline ends. CDR1 and CDR2 from the germline V gene are SGHKS and YYEKEE (reference sequence). CDR3 DNA sequence: TGTGCCAGCAGCTTGGAACAGCCCAGGATGAACACTGAAGCTTTCTTT. It codes for CASSLEQPRMNTEAFF. Full variable domain (missing parts from reference TRBV5-5 and TRBJ1-1): DAGVTQSPTHLIKTRGQQVTLRCSPISGHKSVSWYQQVLGQGPQFIFQYYEKEERGRGNFPDRFSARQFPNYSSELNVNALLLGDSALYLCASSLEQPRMNTEAFFGQGTRLTVV.

This chain joins TRBV6-1 and TRBJ1-5; D is unresolved. The germline V gene encodes CDR1 MNHNS and CDR2 SASEGT. This CDR3 has 17 residues. The ends were cut back, 4 bases at V and 4 bases at J, with 20 bases in the middle. DNA of the CDR3: TGTGCCAGCAGTGGAGGGCCCCCCGGGTCTGGAAATCAGCCCCAGCATTTT. Encoded protein: CASSGGPPGSGNQPQHF.

This chain uses TRBV4-2 with TRBJ1-5, with 7 bases lining up with TRBD1. Trimming cost V 1 base and J 5 bases; bases outside gene matches: 8. Germline-derived CDR1 and CDR2 are LGHNA and YNFKEQ. The CDR3 contains 16 residues. The CDR3: CASSQAGGQPHQPQHF. CDR3 in DNA: TGTGCCAGCAGCCAAGCCGGGGGACAGCCCCATCAGCCCCAGCATTTT.

The chain links TRBV7-9 to TRBJ2-3, with no clear D. The CDR3 sequence is 14 residues long. The V gene's germline CDR1 is SEHNR and CDR2 FQNEAQ (reference sequence). Trimming pared 5 bases from V and 4 bases from J, leaving 13 bases between. The CDR3 here is CASSPRMWSDTQYF. CDR3 coding DNA: TGTGCCAGCAGCCCCCGGATGTGGTCAGATACGCAGTATTTT. The full variable domain, with the rest looked up from reference TRBV7-9 and TRBJ2-3, is DTGVSQNPRHKITKRGQNVTFRCDPISEHNRLYWYRQTLGQGPEFLTYFQNEAQLEKSRLLSDRFSAERPKGSFSTLEIQRTEQGDSAMYLCASSPRMWSDTQYFGPGTRLTVL.

The J gene is TRBJ2-3, the V gene TRBV4-1, with a possible D match to TRBD2 (5 bases). V lost 1 base and J 2 bases, leaving 13 bases between the germline ends. The CDR3 length is 16 residues. Germline V gives CDR1 MGHRA, CDR2 YSYEKL. The CDR3 DNA is TGCGCCAGCAGCCAAGTACGACTAAAGAACACAGATACGCAGTATTTT. Residues: CASSQVRLKNTDTQYF.

This clone was observed a single time. The chain joins TRBV19 to TRBJ1-2; the match to TRBD1 covers 7 bases. V gave up 3 bases and J gave up 8 bases; unmatched junction bases: 6. The germline CDR1 and CDR2 sequences are LNHDA and SQIVND (reference sequence). CDR3 length: 13 residues. The CDR3 here is CASSIGRGQGYTF. CDR3 in DNA: TGTGCCAGTAGTATTGGGAGGGGGCAAGGCTACACCTTC.

The genes are TRBV7-8 and TRBJ1-4; maybe TRBD1 (5 bases). V was cut by 4 bases and J by 7 bases, with 13 bases left in between. Germline CDR1 and CDR2: SGHVS and FQNEAQ. This CDR3 spans 14 amino acids. CDR3 sequence reads: CASSSGPRGEKLFF. In nucleotides, the CDR3 is TGTGCCAGCAGCTCGGGACCGAGAGGTGAAAAACTGTTTTTT.

V usage is TRBV7-8 and J usage is TRBJ1-1; D possibly corresponds to TRBD1 (5 bases). Germline-derived CDR1 and CDR2 are SGHVS and FQNEAQ. V lost 5 bases to trimming and J lost 5 bases, with 18 bases between them. The CDR3 runs 15 residues. CDR3 region: CASSRGGTGSTEAFF. DNA for the CDR3: TGTGCCAGCAGCCGAGGAGGGACGGGGTCGACTGAAGCTTTCTTT.

This clone showed up just a few times. The gene calls are TRBV7-6 and TRBJ2-3, with 7 bases that match TRBD2. With 0 bases clipped from V and 4 bases from J, the junction kept 7 bases outside the gene matches. The CDR3 extends over 16 amino acids. The germline V gene encodes CDR1 SGHVS and CDR2 FNYEAQ. CDR3 DNA sequence: TGTGCCAGCAGCTTAGCGGGGAGGGGTAGCTCAGATACGCAGTATTTT. The encoded protein is CASSLAGRGSSDTQYF.